This TCR beta chain was identified during a study of metastatic and nonmetastatic thyroid tumors. Each patient came to thyroid surgery without any prior treatment (of any kind). TCRdb reanalyzed the PCR reads with MiXCR. The repertoire consists of 45,000 to 50,000 clones, with 20% to 25% occurring once and the leading ten covering roughly 3%. Specimen: blood. This clonotype was obtained from a male donor with papillary thyroid cancer or a benign thyroid nodule (not recorded which). Some clones in this sample may be carry-over from other donors' samples.

The CDR3 DNA reads as TGTGCCAGCAGCTTTCGGACTAGCGGGGGGGCAGATACGCAGTATTTT. This sequence encodes CASSFRTSGGADTQYF. The chain couples TRBV11-1 to TRBJ2-3; 15 bases align to TRBD2. J gave up 4 bases and V 3 bases, and 2 bases lay outside the gene matches. CDR1 is SGHAT, CDR2 FQDESV, per germline (reference sequence). This CDR3 has 16 residues. Drawing the rest from reference TRBV11-1 and TRBJ2-3, the complete variable domain is EAEVAQSPRYKITEKSQAVAFWCDPISGHATLYWYRQILGQGPELLVQFQDESVVDDSQLPKDRFSAERLKGVDSTLKIQPAELGDSAMYLCASSFRTSGGADTQYFGPGTRLTVL.